This T cell receptor beta chain derives from a study of CD8 T cells in ankylosing spondylitis. General study findings and limits: Both synovial fluid and blood in reactive arthritis had previously been reported to carry some motif variants. Researchers reportedly found disease-linked clones significantly enriched in matched ankylosing spondylitis synovial fluid. Eight highly homologous variants formed a TCR beta motif that appeared characteristic of ankylosing spondylitis blood.

TCR beta libraries were made by quantitative 5'-RACE with molecular barcodes. Via MiXCR, TCRdb re-called the 5' RACE reads, giving one row per CDR3 protein. The repertoire consists of about 220,000 distinct CDR3 sequences, with 7.3% occurring once and the leading ten covering approximately 15%. Unmatched junction bases numbered 14, after V lost 7 bases and J lost 2 bases. This CDR3 has 18 amino acids. Germline loops: CDR1 SGHRS, CDR2 YFSETQ. This clonotype was observed many times. Its target is not known. J is TRBJ2-2 and V is TRBV5-1; 10 positions match TRBD2. This TCR derives from a male donor with ankylosing spondylitis. The sequencing sample was made of blood, either unsorted or a sorted T cell fraction (not recorded which). The CDR3 DNA sequence: TGCGCCAGCGGGGCTGCTAGAACTAGCGGGAAAAACACCGGGGAGCTGTTTTTT. Translation: CASGAARTSGKNTGELFF.